The 14 T cell receptor beta chains reported below all come from one sample, sequenced in a study of post-analysis software for immune sequencing data. General study results and limits: Controls had lower frequencies than patients of 4 or 5 TRBV segments, which included TRBV5-6, TRBV5-1 and TRBV20-1.

These receptors lack a known antigen. Unique molecular identifiers were present in the TCR beta cDNA libraries. TCRdb reprocessed the PCR reads via MiXCR and lists one record per CDR3 protein. Of about 400,000 distinct CDR3 sequences listed, about a third are singletons. The source material was blood. The receptors originated from a girl aged 10 to 17 with multiple sclerosis.

The genes are TRBV12-3 or TRBV12-4 and TRBJ1-1, with a possible D match to TRBD1 (5 bases). The CDR3 runs 14 residues. V lost 4 bases and J lost 4, with 13 bases in between. The CDR3 DNA follows: TGTGCCAGCAGTTGGGGGTGGTTGGGCACTGAAGCTTTCTTT. Amino acid sequence: CASSWGWLGTEAFF.

V and J are TRBV5-1 and TRBJ2-5, with D perhaps TRBD2 (5 bases). The CDR3 runs 13 residues. In germline, CDR1 is SGHRS, CDR2 YFSETQ. V dropped 2 bases and J dropped 5 bases, with 10 bases sitting between them. CDR3 in DNA: TGCGCCAGCAGCTTCGGGGAGCGGGAGACCCAGTACTTC. Translated: CASSFGERETQYF. Full variable domain (rest looked up from reference TRBV5-1 and TRBJ2-5): KAGVTQTPRYLIKTRGQQVTLSCSPISGHRSVSWYQQTPGQGLQFLFEYFSETQRNKGNFPGRFSGRQFSNSRSEMNVSTLELGDSALYLCASSFGERETQYFGPGTRLLVL.

The chain uses TRBV7-9 and TRBJ2-1, with D maybe TRBD1 (6 bases). V was trimmed by 1 base and J by 0 bases, leaving 7 bases between them. Germline V gene lookup returns CDR1 SEHNR and CDR2 FQNEAQ (reference sequence). CDR3 length: 15 amino acids. The DNA of the CDR3 is TGTGCCAGCAGCTTAGGGGGGCCCTCCTACAATGAGCAGTTCTTC. It encodes CASSLGGPSYNEQFF.

The J gene is TRBJ1-5, the V gene TRBV4-2, with D perhaps matching TRBD1 (5 bases). CDR1 is LGHNA, CDR2 YNFKEQ, per germline. The CDR3 runs 15 residues. V was shortened by 3 bases and J by 2 bases, with 11 bases between the two germline ends. In nucleotides, the CDR3 is TGTGCCAGCAGCCAGGTTACCAGGGGCAATCAGCCCCAGCATTTT. This gives the protein CASSQVTRGNQPQHF.

In the case of this clonotype: The junction departs from germline at one end; a sequencing error may be responsible. The chain uses TRBV24-1 and TRBJ1-1; TRBD1 is a possible D gene (6 bases). Germline CDR1 KGHDR, CDR2 SFDVKD. There are 13 residues in the CDR3. In DNA, the CDR3 is TGTGTCACCACGGGACAACCGAACACTGAAGCTTTCTTT. This encodes CVTTGQPNTEAFF.

This clonotype was seen a handful of times. V and J are TRBV20-1 and TRBJ1-2; TRBD1 is a possible D gene (6 bases). Germline loops: CDR1 DFQATT, CDR2 SNEGSKA (reference sequence). The CDR3 sequence is 12 residues long. V dropped 1 base and J dropped 5 bases, with 8 bases sitting between them. DNA for the CDR3: TGCAGTGCTAGAGTGGGGGCATATGGCTACACCTTC. Amino acids: CSARVGAYGYTF.

This rearrangement joins TRBV20-1 to TRBJ1-6; weak D call: TRBD1 (5 bases). Trimming left V 0 bases short and J 2 bases short, with 11 bases between. Germline CDR1 DFQATT, CDR2 SNEGSKA (reference sequence). This CDR3 contains 16 residues. The CDR3 reads CSAREGRLPYNSPLHF. In DNA form, the CDR3 reads TGCAGTGCTAGAGAGGGGCGGCTACCCTATAATTCACCCCTCCACTTT.

This chain uses TRBV14 with TRBJ2-7; 11 nucleotides align to TRBD1. Germline CDR1 reads SGHDN; CDR2 reads FVKESK. J was trimmed by 4 bases and V by 4 bases; bases with no gene match: 6. The CDR3 totals 15 residues. The CDR3, as DNA: TGTGCCAGCAGCCTTGGACAGGGGGCAGGGTACGAGCAGTACTTC. This translates into CASSLGQGAGYEQYF.

The chain has TRBV20-1 and TRBJ2-1; D call uncertain. V was shortened by 3 bases and J by 6 bases, with 12 bases between the two germline ends. The CDR3 length is 13 residues. Looked up from germline, CDR1 is DFQATT and CDR2 is SNEGSKA (reference sequence). CDR3 nucleotide sequence: TGCAGTGCTAGCGACAACCCTTTCAATGAGCAGTTCTTC. Translating gives CSASDNPFNEQFF.

The gene calls are TRBV5-5 and TRBJ1-4; D not resolved. With 0 bases removed from V and 5 bases from J, the gap between germline ends came to 11 bases. In germline, CDR1 is SGHKS, CDR2 YYEKEE (reference sequence). This CDR3 is built from 15 residues. CDR3 DNA: TGTGCCAGCAGCTTGGACCCGGGTTCGAATGAAAAACTGTTTTTT. This gives the protein CASSLDPGSNEKLFF.

The chain joins TRBV20-1 to TRBJ2-3, with a possible D match to TRBD2 (7 bases). This CDR3 region has 16 residues. V gave up 0 bases and J gave up 5 bases, with 18 bases separating them. The germline V gene encodes CDR1 DFQATT and CDR2 SNEGSKA (reference sequence). The CDR3 nucleotides are TGCAGTGCTAGAGATCTAGTCGGACTAGGGGGAGATACGCAGTATTTT. Its protein is CSARDLVGLGGDTQYF.

Only a few counts were recorded for this clonotype. The V and J genes are TRBV5-1 and TRBJ2-5; no definite D call. Germline CDR1 is SGHRS and CDR2 is YFSETQ. V was trimmed by 4 bases and J by 5 bases, leaving 15 bases between them. The CDR3 consists of 14 residues. The CDR3 loop reads CASSHVGSRETQYF. The CDR3 DNA is TGCGCCAGCAGCCATGTGGGGTCTCGGGAGACCCAGTACTTC.

The chain has TRBV10-2 and TRBJ2-7, with 7 positions matching TRBD1. Unmatched junction bases numbered 12, after V lost 4 bases and J lost 12 bases. CDR1 and CDR2 from the germline V gene are WSHSY and SAAADI. The CDR3 extends over 13 amino acids. The CDR3 region has the DNA TGCGCCAGCAGTGCCTACTCGGGACAGCCGCTGTACTTC. Translation: CASSAYSGQPLYF.

This chain joins TRBV9 and TRBJ1-2, with D maybe TRBD1 (5 bases). Trimming stripped 3 bases from V and 4 bases from J, with 16 bases between. Germline CDR1 and CDR2: SGDLS and YYNGEE. The CDR3 sequence is 15 residues long. CDR3 loop: CASSAGSGTRYGYTF. For the CDR3, the DNA is TGTGCCAGCAGCGCCGGTTCCGGGACGCGCTATGGCTACACCTTC.